These T cell receptor beta chains were read from a single sample in a study of cytomegalovirus exposure and HLA in healthy donors. Clones were read by immunoSEQ multiplex PCR, and TCRdb kept only the in-frame ones, dropping some. This sample contains under 150,000 clones. The material sequenced was PBMCs. Receptor source: a woman aged 55-70 years in good health and CMV-seronegative. Each CDR3 is given with its conserved first and last residue. Each record gives: CDR3 DNA, CDR3 protein, D gene, V gene, J gene. A D gene is named only where the DNA matches it firmly.

cdr3_nt: TGTGCCAGCAGCTTAGCCGGGACAGGGGACTACGAGCAGTACTTC
cdr3_aa: CASSLAGTGDYEQYF
d_call: TRBD1
v_call: TRBV7-2
j_call: TRBJ2-7

cdr3_nt: TGCGCCAGCAGCGTGGACGGTTACGAGCAGTACTTC
cdr3_aa: CASSVDGYEQYF
d_call: NA
v_call: TRBV5-1
j_call: TRBJ2-7

cdr3_nt: TGTGCCAGCAGCTCCACGAAGGGGGTAAGCGGGAGGCTGTACAATGAGCAGTTCTTC
cdr3_aa: CASSSTKGVSGRLYNEQFF
d_call: TRBD2
v_call: TRBV5-8
j_call: TRBJ2-1

cdr3_nt: TGTGCCAGTAGTACCCAGGACAGTCAGAATGGCTACACCTTC
cdr3_aa: CASSTQDSQNGYTF
d_call: NA
v_call: TRBV19
j_call: TRBJ1-2

cdr3_nt: TGTGCCAGCAGCGTAGCCCAGGTAACAGATACGCAGTATTTT
cdr3_aa: CASSVAQVTDTQYF
d_call: NA
v_call: TRBV9
j_call: TRBJ2-3

cdr3_nt: TGTGCCAGCAGCTTAGAAGGGGGTTCCTACGAGCAGTACTTC
cdr3_aa: CASSLEGGSYEQYF
d_call: NA
v_call: TRBV7-8
j_call: TRBJ2-7

cdr3_nt: TGTGCCAGCAGCCAAGATAGGCGGACTGGGGAGCTGTTTTTT
cdr3_aa: CASSQDRRTGELFF
d_call: NA
v_call: TRBV4-2
j_call: TRBJ2-2

cdr3_nt: TGTGCCGGAACCGGGACAGATACCTTTAATGAAAAACTGTTTTTT
cdr3_aa: CAGTGTDTFNEKLFF
d_call: TRBD1
v_call: TRBV2
j_call: TRBJ1-4

cdr3_nt: TGCGCCAGCAGCTTGGAAGGCCTGAGGACTGAAGCTTTCTTT
cdr3_aa: CASSLEGLRTEAFF
d_call: NA
v_call: TRBV5-1
j_call: TRBJ1-1

cdr3_nt: TGTGCCAGTAGTGTGACTAGCGGGAGTTCCAATGAGCAGTTCTTC
cdr3_aa: CASSVTSGSSNEQFF
d_call: TRBD2
v_call: TRBV19
j_call: TRBJ2-1

cdr3_nt: TGTGCCAGCACCCGGACGTCTAGCGGAGGAGGGGGCACAGATACGCAGTATTTT
cdr3_aa: CASTRTSSGGGGTDTQYF
d_call: TRBD2
v_call: TRBV5-4
j_call: TRBJ2-3

cdr3_nt: TGTGCCAGCAGCTTGGGGACAGTACGTGAAAAACTGTTTTTT
cdr3_aa: CASSLGTVREKLFF
d_call: TRBD1
v_call: TRBV7-6
j_call: TRBJ1-4

cdr3_nt: TGTGCCAGCAGTAAGGAGGGACAGCATATGACGGGCTACACCTTC
cdr3_aa: CASSKEGQHMTGYTF
d_call: TRBD1
v_call: TRBV6-6
j_call: TRBJ1-2

cdr3_nt: TGCGCCAGCAGTGCTAGCGGGGGGGTGACCTACGAGCAGTACTTC
cdr3_aa: CASSASGGVTYEQYF
d_call: TRBD2
v_call: TRBV10-2
j_call: TRBJ2-7

cdr3_nt: TGTGCCAGCAGTTTAAGAGGTAACGAGCAGTACTTC
cdr3_aa: CASSLRGNEQYF
d_call: NA
v_call: TRBV28
j_call: TRBJ2-7

cdr3_nt: TGCGCCAGCAGCTTGGATCCGGGGTCAAGCTCTGGAAACACCATATATTTT
cdr3_aa: CASSLDPGSSSGNTIYF
d_call: NA
v_call: TRBV5-1
j_call: TRBJ1-3

cdr3_nt: TGCAGTGCTAGTAGTTACGAGCAGTACTTC
cdr3_aa: CSASSYEQYF
d_call: NA
v_call: TRBV20-1
j_call: TRBJ2-7

cdr3_nt: TGTGCCAGCAGTCCTCGCCGACAGGACTATGGCTACACCTTC
cdr3_aa: CASSPRRQDYGYTF
d_call: NA
v_call: TRBV7-9
j_call: TRBJ1-2

cdr3_nt: TGTGCCAGCAGCCAAGGATTTTGGAGGGTTAATAATTCACCCCTCCACTTT
cdr3_aa: CASSQGFWRVNNSPLHF
d_call: NA
v_call: TRBV14
j_call: TRBJ1-6

cdr3_nt: TGTGCCAGCAGTTACTCGCAGGGGCTAGGCGGCTACACCTTC
cdr3_aa: CASSYSQGLGGYTF
d_call: NA
v_call: TRBV6-5
j_call: TRBJ1-2

cdr3_nt: TGTGCCAGCAGGGGAGTTAGCACCGGGGAGCTGTTTTTT
cdr3_aa: CASRGVSTGELFF
d_call: NA
v_call: TRBV7-9
j_call: TRBJ2-2

cdr3_nt: TGTGCCAGCCGCGAGGACACCCGGTCCCAGCATTTT
cdr3_aa: CASREDTRSQHF
d_call: NA
v_call: TRBV28
j_call: TRBJ1-5

cdr3_nt: TGTGCCAGCAGTCCCCTGGGTCTACAGGGCGGAAATTCCTACGAGCAGTACTTC
cdr3_aa: CASSPLGLQGGNSYEQYF
d_call: NA
v_call: TRBV28
j_call: TRBJ2-7

cdr3_nt: TGTGCCAGCAGTTACGAGACAGACAATTCACCCCTCCACTTT
cdr3_aa: CASSYETDNSPLHF
d_call: NA
v_call: TRBV6-6
j_call: TRBJ1-6

cdr3_nt: TGTGCCAGCAGCCCCGGACAGAGCTTATATGGCTACACCTTC
cdr3_aa: CASSPGQSLYGYTF
d_call: NA
v_call: TRBV7-3
j_call: TRBJ1-2

cdr3_nt: TGTGCCAGCAGTGACCTGTTGAACACCGGGGAGCTGTTTTTT
cdr3_aa: CASSDLLNTGELFF
d_call: NA
v_call: TRBV6-4
j_call: TRBJ2-2

cdr3_nt: TGTGCCAGCAGCCTCGCCGGGGGAAGCTCCTACGAGCAGTACTTC
cdr3_aa: CASSLAGGSSYEQYF
d_call: NA
v_call: TRBV28
j_call: TRBJ2-7

cdr3_nt: TGCGCCAGCAGTGCCCCGGGACAGATCTACGAGCAGTACTTC
cdr3_aa: CASSAPGQIYEQYF
d_call: TRBD1
v_call: TRBV4-1
j_call: TRBJ2-7

cdr3_nt: TGTGCCAGCTCCCCTTCGTCAGGCGTGGATGAAAAACTGTTTTTT
cdr3_aa: CASSPSSGVDEKLFF
d_call: NA
v_call: TRBV28
j_call: TRBJ1-4

cdr3_nt: TGTGCCAGCAGCTTAACAACAGGGTTAAACACCGGGGAGCTGTTTTTT
cdr3_aa: CASSLTTGLNTGELFF
d_call: NA
v_call: TRBV7-3
j_call: TRBJ2-2

cdr3_nt: TGTGCCAGCAGCTTAGCTCGGAGGAATCAGTTCTTC
cdr3_aa: CASSLARRNQFF
d_call: NA
v_call: TRBV7-2
j_call: TRBJ2-1

cdr3_nt: TGTGCCAGCAGTTTCAGGTATAGCAATCAGCCCCAGCATTTT
cdr3_aa: CASSFRYSNQPQHF
d_call: NA
v_call: TRBV6-6
j_call: TRBJ1-5

cdr3_nt: TGTGCTAGTGGTCCCCCGGGGGGGCTTCCCTACGAGCAGTACTTC
cdr3_aa: CASGPPGGLPYEQYF
d_call: TRBD2
v_call: TRBV12-5
j_call: TRBJ2-7

cdr3_nt: TGTGCCAGCTCACCCGGCGTCAGGCAAGAGACCCAGTACTTC
cdr3_aa: CASSPGVRQETQYF
d_call: NA
v_call: TRBV18
j_call: TRBJ2-5

cdr3_nt: TGTGCCAGCAGCCAAGGGCGGGGTTTCAGCACAGATACGCAGTATTTT
cdr3_aa: CASSQGRGFSTDTQYF
d_call: NA
v_call: TRBV14
j_call: TRBJ2-3

cdr3_nt: TGTGCCAGTAGTCGGGTGGAGACTAGCCACGAGCAGTACTTC
cdr3_aa: CASSRVETSHEQYF
d_call: TRBD2
v_call: TRBV19
j_call: TRBJ2-7

cdr3_nt: TGTGCCTGGAGTGTACAGGGTCGGCCCCAGCATTTT
cdr3_aa: CAWSVQGRPQHF
d_call: NA
v_call: TRBV30
j_call: TRBJ1-5

cdr3_nt: TGTGCCATCAGTGACGCCGGGGGAGAGCGGGACCGTTACGAGCAGTACTTC
cdr3_aa: CAISDAGGERDRYEQYF
d_call: TRBD2
v_call: TRBV10-3
j_call: TRBJ2-7

cdr3_nt: TGTGCCAGCAGTGAACTAAGCGGCACTGAAGCTTTCTTT
cdr3_aa: CASSELSGTEAFF
d_call: NA
v_call: TRBV2
j_call: TRBJ1-1

cdr3_nt: TGCAGCGTTGAGACTACCCCAACTAGCGGTCCAGTCGGGGAGCTGTTTTTT
cdr3_aa: CSVETTPTSGPVGELFF
d_call: TRBD2
v_call: TRBV29-1
j_call: TRBJ2-2

cdr3_nt: TGCGCCAGCAGCTTTGATGTCGGGGGGCGAGGCTACACCTTC
cdr3_aa: CASSFDVGGRGYTF
d_call: NA
v_call: TRBV5-1
j_call: TRBJ1-2

cdr3_nt: TGCGCCAGCAGCCAAGAAGTCAGGGGAACTAGTAGTGGCTACACCTTC
cdr3_aa: CASSQEVRGTSSGYTF
d_call: NA
v_call: TRBV4-1
j_call: TRBJ1-2

cdr3_nt: TGTGCCAGCAGCTTAGGGACAGGGGGGGAGACCCAGTACTTC
cdr3_aa: CASSLGTGGETQYF
d_call: TRBD1
v_call: TRBV7-9
j_call: TRBJ2-5

cdr3_nt: TGCAGCGTTGAAGCAGGGGCCCAAGAGACCCAGTACTTC
cdr3_aa: CSVEAGAQETQYF
d_call: NA
v_call: TRBV29-1
j_call: TRBJ2-5

cdr3_nt: TGTGCCAGCAGCTTACAGGGGCAGGAGACCCAGTACTTC
cdr3_aa: CASSLQGQETQYF
d_call: NA
v_call: TRBV7-8
j_call: TRBJ2-5

cdr3_nt: TGTGCCATCAGTGAACGCAGGGGGGTGTACGAGCAGTACTTC
cdr3_aa: CAISERRGVYEQYF
d_call: NA
v_call: TRBV10-3
j_call: TRBJ2-7

cdr3_nt: TGTGCCAGCAGGGCGGGGGGGTTGTTCTTC
cdr3_aa: CASRAGGLFF
d_call: TRBD2
v_call: TRBV6-1
j_call: TRBJ2-1

cdr3_nt: TGTGCCAGCAGCCAAAGCGGTACCTACGAGCAGTACTTC
cdr3_aa: CASSQSGTYEQYF
d_call: NA
v_call: TRBV7-9
j_call: TRBJ2-7

cdr3_nt: TGTGCCAGCAGTGAACCTCAGGGGACCGGGGAGCTGTTTTTT
cdr3_aa: CASSEPQGTGELFF
d_call: NA
v_call: TRBV25-1
j_call: TRBJ2-2

cdr3_nt: TGTGCCAGCTCGACGGGAGGGCCTCTCTACGAGCAGTACTTC
cdr3_aa: CASSTGGPLYEQYF
d_call: TRBD2
v_call: TRBV6-1
j_call: TRBJ2-7

cdr3_nt: TGTGCCAGCTCACCTTTCTCGGAGGGCCCCGAGCAGTACTTC
cdr3_aa: CASSPFSEGPEQYF
d_call: NA
v_call: TRBV18
j_call: TRBJ2-7

cdr3_nt: TGTGCCAGCAGCTTAGGCGGGACAGCGAAAGAGACCCAGTACTTC
cdr3_aa: CASSLGGTAKETQYF
d_call: NA
v_call: TRBV7-9
j_call: TRBJ2-5

cdr3_nt: TGTGCCAGCAGTTACTCGGGCAGTACGGAGACCCAGTACTTC
cdr3_aa: CASSYSGSTETQYF
d_call: NA
v_call: TRBV6-5
j_call: TRBJ2-5

cdr3_nt: TGTGCCAGCAGCTTAGCCCCCGACATAGAGACCCAGTACTTC
cdr3_aa: CASSLAPDIETQYF
d_call: NA
v_call: TRBV7-2
j_call: TRBJ2-5

cdr3_nt: TGTGCCAGCAGCAAAACACCGGGAGGCGTAGTGAACATTCAGTACTTC
cdr3_aa: CASSKTPGGVVNIQYF
d_call: TRBD2
v_call: TRBV7-6
j_call: TRBJ2-4

cdr3_nt: TGTGCCATCAGAAACAGGGAGGGTTTCTCTGAAGCTTTCTTT
cdr3_aa: CAIRNREGFSEAFF
d_call: NA
v_call: TRBV10-3
j_call: TRBJ1-1

cdr3_nt: TGTGCCAGCAGTTTTCATTTCCGGTACGAGCAGTACTTC
cdr3_aa: CASSFHFRYEQYF
d_call: NA
v_call: TRBV27
j_call: TRBJ2-7

cdr3_nt: TGCGCCAGCAGCTTGGACACCGGGACAGTCTCTGGAAACACCATATATTTT
cdr3_aa: CASSLDTGTVSGNTIYF
d_call: TRBD1
v_call: TRBV5-1
j_call: TRBJ1-3

cdr3_nt: TGTGCCAGCTCACCGACAGGCGCCCTTAGCCACGAGCAGTACTTC
cdr3_aa: CASSPTGALSHEQYF
d_call: NA
v_call: TRBV18
j_call: TRBJ2-7